Listed here are 28 T cell receptor beta chains from one sample, sequenced in a study of OX40 agonist ivuxolimab in advanced cancers. Produced via immunoSEQ multiplex PCR; TCRdb's table is partial and in-frame only. The sample yields some 40,000 clones, around 73% seen once. Sample: CD4+ or CD8+ T cells sorted from blood, taken in a trial of the OX40 agonist ivuxolimab. Source of these receptors: an adult with an advanced solid tumor such as melanoma, head and neck, liver or kidney cancer.

This clone was recorded once. The rearrangement uses TRBV27 and TRBJ2-3; D is uncertain. This CDR3 is 13 amino acids long. V was cut by 8 bases and J by 4 bases, with 13 bases left in between. Germline lookup yields CDR1 MNHEY and CDR2 SMNVEV (reference sequence). Here the CDR3 DNA reads TGTGCCAGCCGACTGTCGCCGGCAGATACGCAGTATTTT. Protein product: CASRLSPADTQYF.

The chain recombines TRBV27 with TRBJ2-5; weak D call: TRBD1 (6 bases). In germline, CDR1 is MNHEY, CDR2 SMNVEV (reference sequence). This CDR3 is built from 14 residues. Trimming pared 2 bases from V and 5 bases from J, leaving 12 bases between. In DNA, the CDR3 is TGTGCCAGCAGTTTAACAGGGCTTGAGGAGACCCAGTACTTC. It encodes CASSLTGLEETQYF.

In its sample, this clone was seen once. The rearrangement uses TRBV6-4 and TRBJ1-5; maybe TRBD1 (6 bases). The CDR3 sequence is 15 residues long. Trimming stripped 5 bases from V and 11 bases from J, with 22 bases between. Looked up from germline, CDR1 is MRHNA and CDR2 is SNTAGT. The CDR3 loop reads CASSYLGRGRSAQHF. For the CDR3, the DNA is TGTGCCAGCAGTTACTTGGGCAGGGGCCGCTCCGCCCAGCATTTT.

This clone was picked up a small number of times. The gene calls are TRBV5-1 and TRBJ2-7; perhaps TRBD2 as D (7 bases). The V gene's germline CDR1 is SGHRS and CDR2 YFSETQ. V was clipped by 7 bases and J by 4 bases, with 18 bases between them. The CDR3 extends over 14 amino acids. For the CDR3, the DNA is TGCGCCAGCCGTGGGGGGGACACCCTATACGAGCAGTACTTC. Amino acid sequence: CASRGGDTLYEQYF.

The J gene is TRBJ2-1, the V gene TRBV5-8; D call uncertain. The CDR3 consists of 12 residues. Germline-derived CDR1 and CDR2 are SGHTS and YDEGEE. The germline V and J ends were trimmed by 0 bases and 15 bases, with 13 bases remaining between them. This CDR3 reads CASSLDGPLGFF. The CDR3 DNA reads TGTGCCAGCAGCTTGGACGGCCCGCTAGGGTTCTTC. The full variable domain, in which reference TRBV5-8 and TRBJ2-1 provide the parts outside the CDR3, is EAGVTQSPTHLIKTRGQQATLRCSPISGHTSVYWYQQALGLGLQFLLWYDEGEERNRGNFPPRFSGRQFPNYSSELNVNALELEDSALYLCASSLDGPLGFFGPGTRLTVL.

The rearrangement joins TRBV18 to TRBJ2-2; the D is unclear. V lost 0 bases, J lost 6 bases, and 14 bases lay in between. The CDR3 totals 16 residues. Germline CDR1 and CDR2: KGHSH and LQKENI. CDR3 bases: TGTGCCAGCTCACCACCGGCCAGTAGGATCGCCGGGGAGCTGTTTTTT. This translates into CASSPPASRIAGELFF.

The rearrangement joins TRBV9 to TRBJ2-7, with 9 bases aligning to TRBD2. V was pared by 0 bases and J by 7 bases, with 5 bases of the junction left unmatched. CDR3 length: 14 residues. CDR1 is SGDLS, CDR2 YYNGEE, per germline. The CDR3 DNA sequence: TGTGCCAGCAGCGTAGTAGGAACTAGCGGGGAGCAGTACTTC. Its protein is CASSVVGTSGEQYF.

V is TRBV10-3 and J is TRBJ2-7; no definite D call. V lost 11 bases to trimming and J lost 5 bases, with 22 bases between them. The germline CDR1 and CDR2 sequences are ENHRY and SYGVKD. This CDR3 contains 14 residues. The CDR3 spells CAVGSLAPRNEQYF. In DNA form, the CDR3 reads TGTGCCGTAGGATCACTCGCTCCTCGGAACGAGCAGTACTTC.

The V gene is TRBV12-5, the J gene TRBJ1-1; no reliable D call. CDR3 size: 12 residues. The germline V gene encodes CDR1 LGHNT and CDR2 FRNRAP. The V end was cut by 6 bases, the J end by 0 bases, with 5 bases between. For the CDR3, the DNA is TGTGCTAGTGGCCTGATGAACACTGAAGCTTTCTTT. It specifies CASGLMNTEAFF.

The J gene is TRBJ1-2, the V gene TRBV10-3; D is ambiguous. The CDR3 has 14 amino acids. Germline V gives CDR1 ENHRY, CDR2 SYGVKD. Trimming took off 0 bases at V and 6 bases at J, with 11 bases between the two ends. The CDR3 spells CAISESPGGDGYTF. DNA for the CDR3: TGTGCCATCAGTGAGTCACCAGGCGGGGATGGCTACACCTTC.

This clone has a single count. V and J are TRBV4-3 and TRBJ2-5; TRBD2 matches 9 bases. The CDR3 length is 16 residues. Germline CDR1 reads LGHNA; CDR2 reads YSLEER. Trimming took 0 bases from V and 1 from J; bases not matched to a gene: 3. CDR3 protein: CASSQDSGGAQETQYF. CDR3 DNA: TGCGCCAGCAGCCAAGATAGCGGGGGAGCCCAAGAGACCCAGTACTTC.

This clone was recorded a few times. Here the CDR3 reads CASSLSDSATQYF. The CDR3 DNA reads TGCGCCAGCAGCTTGTCTGACTCCGCCACGCAGTATTTT. The rearrangement joins TRBV5-1 to TRBJ2-3; no reliable D call. The CDR3 spans 13 residues. Trimming took off 1 base at V and 9 bases at J, with 12 bases between the two ends. Germline CDR1 is SGHRS and CDR2 is YFSETQ.

This clone was counted between two and nine times. The J gene is TRBJ2-5, the V gene TRBV9; D is perhaps TRBD1 or TRBD2 (7 bases each). The V end was cut by 4 bases, the J end by 6 bases, with 22 bases between. Looked up from germline, CDR1 is SGDLS and CDR2 is YYNGEE. This CDR3 has 16 residues. CDR3 nucleotide sequence: TGTGCCAGCAGCAGCCCCCGGGGAGGGGGCGGGCAGACCCAGTACTTC. It codes for CASSSPRGGGGQTQYF.

This clone was seen just once. The V and J genes are TRBV28 and TRBJ2-3, with D possibly being TRBD2 (7 bases). With 6 bases removed from V and 4 bases from J, the gap between germline ends came to 20 bases. The CDR3 is 16 amino acids. The V gene's germline CDR1 is MDHEN and CDR2 SYDVKM. The CDR3 DNA follows: TGTGCCAGCAGACCTCCCCGGGGGGCGCAGGCAGATACGCAGTATTTT. It translates to CASRPPRGAQADTQYF.

In DNA form, the CDR3 reads TGTGCCATACGACAGTATAGCAATCAGCCCCAGCATTTT. As protein: CAIRQYSNQPQHF. The gene calls are TRBV10-3 and TRBJ1-5; possible D gene TRBD1, 5 bases. Germline V gene sequence: CDR1 ENHRY, CDR2 SYGVKD. The V and J ends lost 9 bases and 0 bases respectively, with 9 bases between them. The CDR3 runs to 13 residues.

This chain connects TRBV6-6 to TRBJ1-1; 7 bases are shared with TRBD1. Trimming removed 6 bases from V and 6 bases from J; junction bases left unmatched: 10. This CDR3 comprises 14 residues. Germline CDR1 MNHNY, CDR2 SVGAGI (reference sequence). In nucleotides, the CDR3 is TGTGCCAGCAGCCCAAAGACAGGGTCGCCTGAAGCTTTCTTT. Translating it yields CASSPKTGSPEAFF.

The CDR3 loop is CASSVAYRGGELFF. The CDR3 DNA follows: TGTGCCAGCAGCGTAGCCTACAGGGGCGGGGAGCTGTTTTTT. The rearrangement uses TRBV9 and TRBJ2-2, with 7 bases aligning to TRBD1. The CDR3 has 14 residues. Germline CDR1 reads SGDLS; CDR2 reads YYNGEE. J gave up 7 bases and V 0 bases, and 3 bases lay outside the gene matches.

A word on this clone: Other DNA sequences from this sample encode an identical CDR3 as well. The chain uses TRBV6-5 and TRBJ2-7, with 7 bases that match TRBD2. Germline CDR1 and CDR2: MNHEY and SVGAGI. The CDR3 runs to 12 residues. Losses at the gene ends were 2 bases for V and 6 bases for J; bases not matched to a gene: 1. CDR3 in amino acids: CASSYGRVEQYF. CDR3 in DNA: TGTGCCAGCAGTTACGGGAGGGTCGAGCAGTACTTC.

The DNA of the CDR3 is TGTGCCAGCACCGAAGGACGGAAGAATGAAAAACTGTTTTTT. This codes for CASTEGRKNEKLFF. This chain connects TRBV5-4 to TRBJ1-4; no reliable D call. This CDR3 contains 14 residues. Trimming left V 6 bases short and J 5 bases short, with 14 bases between. Per germline, CDR1 SGHNT and CDR2 YYREEE (reference sequence).

The CDR3 region is CASSGTAKNIQYF. CDR3 DNA: TGTGCCAGCAGTGGGACAGCCAAAAACATTCAGTACTTC. J is TRBJ2-4 and V is TRBV6-1; D ambiguous. With 4 bases removed from V and 0 bases from J, the gap between germline ends came to 4 bases. Germline loops: CDR1 MNHNS, CDR2 SASEGT. This CDR3 has 13 amino acids.

The CDR3 nucleotides are TGTGCAAGTCGCCCCCCCGGGCGCAGTGCACTCTACGAGCAGTACTTC. Its translation is CASRPPGRSALYEQYF. This chain links TRBV12-2 with TRBJ2-7. TRBV12-2 is shown as a pseudogene. The CDR3 loop spans 16 amino acids.

In its sample, this clone was seen once. V is TRBV10-3 and J is TRBJ1-2; TRBD1 aligns across 10 bases. Germline CDR1 and CDR2: ENHRY and SYGVKD. Germline trimming cut 7 bases from V and 8 bases from J; bases unmatched to any gene: 4. The length of the CDR3 is 12 residues. CDR3 sequence: CAINLDRGGYTF. For the CDR3, the DNA is TGTGCCATCAACCTGGACAGGGGGGGCTACACCTTC.

This chain uses TRBV7-3 with TRBJ2-3; 12 bases line up with TRBD2. V dropped 5 bases and J dropped 3; count of bases not matched to a gene: 3. CDR1 is SGHTA and CDR2 is FQGTGA in the germline V gene. The CDR3 loop spans 15 amino acids. The CDR3 region is CASSPSGGETDTQYF. CDR3 in DNA: TGTGCCAGCAGCCCTAGCGGGGGGGAAACAGATACGCAGTATTTT. Using reference TRBV7-3 and TRBJ2-3 for the parts outside the CDR3, the full variable domain is GAGVSQTPSNKVTEKGKYVELRCDPISGHTALYWYRQSLGQGPEFLIYFQGTGAADDSGLPNDRFFAVRPEGSVSTLKIQRTERGDSAVYLCASSPSGGETDTQYFGPGTRLTVL.

This clone was counted once. The rearrangement uses TRBV30 and TRBJ2-5, with D perhaps TRBD1 or TRBD2 (5 bases each). Trimming took 6 bases from V and 2 from J, leaving 16 bases between them. The CDR3 loop spans 14 amino acids. Germline V gene data show CDR1 as GTSNPN and CDR2 as SVGIG (reference sequence). The CDR3 bases are TGTGCCTGTACAAATCGTGGGGGACAAGAGACCCAGTACTTC. Translation gives CACTNRGGQETQYF.

The rearrangement joins TRBV7-8 to TRBJ2-2; weak D call: TRBD1 (6 bases). V was trimmed by 8 bases and J by 7 bases, leaving 20 bases between them. There are 15 residues in the CDR3. CDR1 is SGHVS and CDR2 is FQNEAQ in the germline V gene. CDR3 amino acids: CASGILGQSNGELFF. CDR3 DNA sequence: TGTGCCAGCGGGATCCTTGGACAGTCGAACGGGGAGCTGTTTTTT.

This clone was seen a handful of times. The V gene is TRBV4-1, the J gene TRBJ2-7; 9 bases align to TRBD2. Germline V lookup: CDR1 MGHRA, CDR2 YSYEKL. J was trimmed by 1 base and V by 3 bases; bases with no gene match: 7. There are 16 residues in the CDR3. CDR3 region: CASSQGLAGLSYEQYF. The CDR3 bases are TGCGCCAGCAGCCAGGGCCTAGCGGGACTTTCCTACGAGCAGTACTTC.

This clone was counted once. The V call is TRBV10-2, the J call TRBJ1-2; D is possibly TRBD1 (5 bases). V lost 0 bases and J lost 3, with 8 bases in between. This CDR3 is built from 14 residues. The germline gives CDR1 WSHSY, CDR2 SAAADI. The CDR3 DNA follows: TGCGCCAGCAGTGAGTCTTTGGGGGACTATGGCTACACCTTC. Its translation: CASSESLGDYGYTF.

This sequence joins TRBV28 and TRBJ2-7, with D hard to call. The CDR3 covers 15 residues. The germline V gene encodes CDR1 MDHEN and CDR2 SYDVKM. The V gene lost 4 bases and the J gene lost 0 bases, with 13 bases spanning the gap. The CDR3 DNA reads TGTGCCAGCAGTTCTCGGCAGGATAGCTCCTACGAGCAGTACTTC. Its translation is CASSSRQDSSYEQYF.